The 8 T cell receptor beta chains in this list originate from one sample, sequenced in a study of CD8 T cells in Susac syndrome. RNA, at 0.5 to 1 ug, was reverse transcribed with random hexamers. MiXCR, applied by TCRdb to the immunoSEQ multiplex PCR reads, yields one record per CDR3 protein. This sample carries 400,000 or so distinct CDR3 sequences, around 83% of them seen once, and the ten largest clones take 0.09% to 0.15%. Sequenced input: CD8+ T cells from PBMCs. Source of these receptors: a human donor with multiple sclerosis.

The V gene is TRBV18, the J gene TRBJ2-1; possibly TRBD2 for D (6 bases). CDR1 and CDR2 from the germline V gene are KGHSH and LQKENI. V was shortened by 0 bases and J by 6 bases, with 12 bases between the two germline ends. The CDR3 is 15 residues long. The CDR3 DNA sequence: TGTGCCAGCTCACCACCGACGGCGGGGTGCAATGAGCAGTTCTTC. It encodes CASSPPTAGCNEQFF. Full variable domain (outside the CDR3, taken from reference TRBV18 and TRBJ2-1): NAGVMQNPRHLVRRRGQEARLRCSPMKGHSHVYWYRQLPEEGLKFMVYLQKENIIDESGMPKERFSAEFPKEGPSILRIQQVVRGDSAAYFCASSPPTAGCNEQFFGPGTRLTVL.

V usage is TRBV12-3 or TRBV12-4 and J usage is TRBJ1-1; 7 positions agree with TRBD1. J lost 9 bases, V lost 6 bases, and 10 bases had no gene match. The CDR3 loop spans 13 amino acids. CDR3 DNA sequence: TGTGCCAGCAGGGACGCCGGGACAGAGCAAGCTTTCTTT. It encodes CASRDAGTEQAFF.

CDR3 DNA: TGTGCCATCAGTGACCCCGGTCTCCTAGCCAAAAACATTCAGTACTTC. Translating it yields CAISDPGLLAKNIQYF. The rearrangement joins TRBV10-3 to TRBJ2-4; D remains ambiguous. Trimming left V 3 bases short and J 0 bases short, with 12 bases between. The CDR3 is 16 residues long. Per germline, CDR1 ENHRY and CDR2 SYGVKD.

The V call is TRBV29-1, the J call TRBJ2-1; D is perhaps TRBD2 (6 bases). The CDR3 has 17 amino acids. CDR1 and CDR2 (germline): SQVTM, ANQGSEA. Trimming left V 0 bases short and J 2 bases short, with 17 bases between. The CDR3 sequence: CSVEDRDWGRTYNEQFF. The DNA for the CDR3 is TGCAGCGTTGAAGATCGGGACTGGGGAAGGACCTACAATGAGCAGTTCTTC.

The chain has TRBV4-2 and TRBJ1-4; D perhaps matches TRBD1 (5 bases). CDR1 and CDR2 from the germline V gene are LGHNA and YNFKEQ. The length of the CDR3 is 15 residues. The V end lost 3 bases, the J end lost 3 bases, and 11 bases lay between the germline ends. Here the CDR3 DNA reads TGTGCCAGCAGCCAGCCGGGGCAGGCTAATGAAAAACTGTTTTTT. Translation: CASSQPGQANEKLFF.

This chain connects TRBV6-1 to TRBJ1-2, with D uncertain. Trimming removed 1 base at V and 4 bases at J, with 7 bases between. The length of the CDR3 is 13 residues. The V gene's germline CDR1 is MNHNS and CDR2 SASEGT. CDR3 nucleotides: TGTGCCAGCAGTGAAGGGGCATTCTATGGCTACACCTTC. This sequence encodes CASSEGAFYGYTF.

The chain is built from TRBV3-1 and TRBJ1-1, with 10 bases matching TRBD1. In germline, CDR1 is LGHDT, CDR2 YNNKEL (reference sequence). The CDR3 extends over 18 amino acids. V shed 3 bases, J shed 0 bases, and the junction held 10 bases outside the gene matches. Here the CDR3 reads CASSQAAGTGVMNTEAFF. CDR3 nucleotides: TGTGCCAGCAGCCAGGCAGCCGGGACAGGGGTCATGAACACTGAAGCTTTCTTT. The full variable domain, completed using reference TRBV3-1 and TRBJ1-1, is DTAVSQTPKYLVTQMGNDKSIKCEQNLGHDTMYWYKQDSKKFLKIMFSYNNKELIINETVPNRFSPKSPDKAHLNLHINSLELGDSAVYFCASSQAAGTGVMNTEAFFGQGTRLTVV.

This clonotype was seen only a few times. This chain joins TRBV29-1 and TRBJ2-7; D is possibly TRBD1 (5 bases). CDR1 is SQVTM, CDR2 ANQGSEA, per germline. V shed 4 bases and J shed 6 bases, with 16 bases lying between them. The CDR3 is 13 residues long. CDR3 in DNA: TGCAGCGTTGTTTATGTTGGGGCAGGCGAGCAGTACTTC. Translating gives CSVVYVGAGEQYF.